Following are 10 T cell receptor beta chains from one sample sequenced in a study of vaccination effects on CD4 cells after COVID-19. Which antigens these TCRs recognize remains unknown. Data came from immunoSEQ multiplex PCR; TCRdb stores just in-frame clones and leaves some out. The sample has roughly 70,000 clones, less than 80% seen once; the top ten hold approximately 0.95%. CD4+ T cells specific for antigen were expanded with viral peptide pools by the ViraFEST assay before sequencing. CD4+ T cell isolation took place after 10 days of culture. Either the BNT162b2 or mRNA-1273 vaccine was given to participants in two doses. Here the sequenced sample was CD4+ T cells from PBMCs cultured with HCoV-OC43 spike peptides, taken after COVID-19 vaccination. Subset: HCoV-OC43 spike overlapping peptide pool stimulation. The receptors here all came from a human donor who received a COVID-19 vaccine.

In its sample, this clone was seen once. V and J are TRBV12-5 and TRBJ1-5; D not certain. Germline V CDR1 and CDR2: LGHNT, FRNRAP. Trimming took 6 bases from V and 8 from J, leaving 11 bases between them. The CDR3 length is 12 residues. This CDR3 reads CASGPNGEPQHF. The CDR3 DNA sequence: TGTGCTAGTGGGCCTAATGGGGAGCCCCAGCATTTT.

The chain combines TRBV4-2 with TRBJ1-4; tentative D call: TRBD1 (6 bases). CDR1 is LGHNA, CDR2 YNFKEQ, per germline. This CDR3 region has 16 residues. Trimming removed 3 bases from V and 4 bases from J, with 15 bases in between. DNA of the CDR3: TGTGCCAGCAGCCAGGGGACGACAGGCTATAATGAAAAACTGTTTTTT. Protein product: CASSQGTTGYNEKLFF.

This chain joins TRBV25-1 and TRBJ2-6; D unresolved. The V gene's germline CDR1 is MGHDK and CDR2 SYGVNS. V dropped 3 bases and J dropped 4 bases, with 10 bases sitting between them. The CDR3 contains 15 residues. The DNA for the CDR3 is TGTGCCAGCAGTGAGGGTGGCGCCGGGGCCAACGTCCTGACTTTC. Translation gives CASSEGGAGANVLTF. The whole variable domain, filled in from reference TRBV25-1 and TRBJ2-6, reads EADIYQTPRYLVIGTGKKITLECSQTMGHDKMYWYQQDPGMELHLIHYSYGVNSTEKGDLSSESTVSRIRTEHFPLTLESARPSHTSQYLCASSEGGAGANVLTFGAGSRLTVL.

This clone was recorded only once. This CDR3 is CASSSGHYNEQFF. The CDR3 bases are TGTGCCAGCAGTTCCGGACACTACAATGAGCAGTTCTTC. The V and J genes are TRBV6-2 or TRBV6-3 and TRBJ2-1, with a weak D call TRBD1 (5 bases). The CDR3 is made up of 13 amino acids. Germline lookup yields CDR1 MNHEY and CDR2 SVGEGT. The V and J ends lost 4 bases and 3 bases respectively, with 7 bases between them.

This clone was picked up a small number of times. This chain connects TRBV10-3 to TRBJ1-1; 7 nucleotides agree with TRBD1. The CDR3 covers 15 residues. The germline CDR1 and CDR2 sequences are ENHRY and SYGVKD. The V gene end was trimmed by 3 bases and the J gene end by 1 base; junction bases not matched to a gene: 5. The DNA for the CDR3 is TGTGCCATCAGTGACCCGGGACAGTCGAACACTGAAGCTTTCTTT. This encodes CAISDPGQSNTEAFF.

This clone was seen once. V and J are TRBV5-6 and TRBJ2-3; perhaps TRBD1 as D (6 bases). V was shortened by 0 bases and J by 4 bases, with 9 bases between the two germline ends. CDR3 size: 14 residues. CDR1 is SGHDT, CDR2 YYEEEE, per germline. This chain's CDR3 is CASSLEDRPDTQYF. DNA of the CDR3: TGTGCCAGCAGCTTGGAGGACAGACCAGATACGCAGTATTTT. Based on the CDR3 plus reference TRBV5-6 and TRBJ2-3, the full variable domain is DAGVTQSPTHLIKTRGQQVTLRCSPKSGHDTVSWYQQALGQGPQFIFQYYEEEERQRGNFPDRFSGHQFPNYSSELNVNALLLGDSALYLCASSLEDRPDTQYFGPGTRLTVL.

The chain combines TRBV18 with TRBJ2-5, with TRBD2 matching 10 bases. The CDR3 extends over 13 amino acids. V was pared by 4 bases and J by 5 bases, with 1 base of the junction left unmatched. CDR1 is KGHSH and CDR2 is LQKENI in the germline V gene. In DNA, the CDR3 is TGTGCCAGCTCACAGACTAGCGGGGAGACCCAGTACTTC. Its translation is CASSQTSGETQYF.

This sequence joins TRBV10-3 and TRBJ2-3; D unclear. CDR3 size: 13 residues. Germline values: CDR1 ENHRY, CDR2 SYGVKD. Deletions cut 8 bases from V and 3 bases from J, with 12 bases between. CDR3 sequence (DNA): TGTGCCATCGGGTTGTCAGGAACAGATACGCAGTATTTT. This translates into CAIGLSGTDTQYF.

In DNA, the CDR3 is TGTGCCAGCAGTGTGGGCTTCCATTACGAGTATGGCTACACCTTC. Protein product: CASSVGFHYEYGYTF. V is TRBV2 and J is TRBJ1-2; D gene ambiguous. This CDR3 contains 15 residues. The V and J ends lost 4 bases and 5 bases respectively, with 17 bases between them. Germline loops: CDR1 SNHLY, CDR2 FYNNEI. The variable domain in full, with the rest retrieved from reference TRBV2 and TRBJ1-2, is EPEVTQTPSHQVTQMGQEVILRCVPISNHLYFYWYRQILGQKVEFLVSFYNNEISEKSEIFDDQFSVERPDGSNFTLKIRSTKLEDSAMYFCASSVGFHYEYGYTFGSGTRLTVV.

This chain connects TRBV9 to TRBJ2-1; a possible D gene is TRBD2 (6 bases). V lost 4 bases, J lost 0 bases, and 11 bases lay in between. This CDR3 spans 15 amino acids. Germline CDR1 reads SGDLS; CDR2 reads YYNGEE. CDR3 in amino acids: CASSPFGSSYNEQFF. The DNA of the CDR3 is TGTGCCAGCAGCCCCTTCGGGAGCTCCTACAATGAGCAGTTCTTC.